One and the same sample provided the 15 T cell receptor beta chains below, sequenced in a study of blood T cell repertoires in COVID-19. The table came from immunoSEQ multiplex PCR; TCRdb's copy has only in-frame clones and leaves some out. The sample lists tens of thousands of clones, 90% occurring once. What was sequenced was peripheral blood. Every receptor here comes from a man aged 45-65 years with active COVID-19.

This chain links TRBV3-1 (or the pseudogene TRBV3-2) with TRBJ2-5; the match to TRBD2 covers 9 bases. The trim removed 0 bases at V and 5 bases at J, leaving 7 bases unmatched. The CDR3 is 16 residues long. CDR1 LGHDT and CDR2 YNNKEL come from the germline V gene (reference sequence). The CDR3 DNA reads TGTGCCAGCAGCCAAGATAGATCTAGCGGGGTTGAGACCCAGTACTTC. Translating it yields CASSQDRSSGVETQYF.

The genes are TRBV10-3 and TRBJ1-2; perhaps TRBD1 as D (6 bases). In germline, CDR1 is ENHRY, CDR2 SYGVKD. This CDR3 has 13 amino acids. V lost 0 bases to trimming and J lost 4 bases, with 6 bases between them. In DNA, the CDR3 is TGTGCCATCAGTGAGTCAGGGGGCTATGGCTACACCTTC. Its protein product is CAISESGGYGYTF.

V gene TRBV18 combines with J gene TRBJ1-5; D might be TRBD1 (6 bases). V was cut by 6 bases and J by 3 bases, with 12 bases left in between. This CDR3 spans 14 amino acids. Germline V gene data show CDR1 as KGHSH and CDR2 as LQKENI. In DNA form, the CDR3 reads TGTGCCAGCTCTCCAGACAGGAACAATCAGCCCCAGCATTTT. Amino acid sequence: CASSPDRNNQPQHF.

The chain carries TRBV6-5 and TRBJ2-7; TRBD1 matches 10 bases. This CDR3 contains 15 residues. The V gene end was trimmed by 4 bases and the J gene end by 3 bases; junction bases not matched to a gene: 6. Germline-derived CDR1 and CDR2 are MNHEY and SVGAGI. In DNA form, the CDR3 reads TGTGCCAGCAGTTCGACCGGGACAGGGGTCTACGAGCAGTACTTC. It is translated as CASSSTGTGVYEQYF.

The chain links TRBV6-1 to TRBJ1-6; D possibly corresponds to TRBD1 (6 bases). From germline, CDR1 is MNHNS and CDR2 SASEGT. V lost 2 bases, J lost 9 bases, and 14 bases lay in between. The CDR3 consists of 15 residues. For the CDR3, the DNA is TGTGCCAGCAGTGAAATTCCAGGGGATGGTTCACCCCTCCACTTT. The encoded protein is CASSEIPGDGSPLHF.

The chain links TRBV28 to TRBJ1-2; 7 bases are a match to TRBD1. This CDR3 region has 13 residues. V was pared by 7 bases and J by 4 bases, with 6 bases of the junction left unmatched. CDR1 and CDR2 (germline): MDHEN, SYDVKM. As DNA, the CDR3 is TGTGCCAGCACCCAACAGGGGTTCTATGGCTACACCTTC. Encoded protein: CASTQQGFYGYTF.

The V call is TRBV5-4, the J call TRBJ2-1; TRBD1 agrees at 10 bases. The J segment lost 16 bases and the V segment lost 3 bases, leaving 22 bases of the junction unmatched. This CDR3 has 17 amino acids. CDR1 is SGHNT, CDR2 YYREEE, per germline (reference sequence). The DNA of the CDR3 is TGTGCCAGCAGCTCACTTACGTCCCGGGACAGGGGCACAGGGGGCTTCTTC. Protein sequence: CASSSLTSRDRGTGGFF.

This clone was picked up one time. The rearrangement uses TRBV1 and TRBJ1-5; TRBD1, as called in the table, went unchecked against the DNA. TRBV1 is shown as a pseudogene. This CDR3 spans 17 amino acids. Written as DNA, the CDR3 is TGCACCAGCAGCCACCAACAGGGGGCTTTCGGCAATCAGCCCCAGCATTTT. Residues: CTSSHQQGAFGNQPQHF.

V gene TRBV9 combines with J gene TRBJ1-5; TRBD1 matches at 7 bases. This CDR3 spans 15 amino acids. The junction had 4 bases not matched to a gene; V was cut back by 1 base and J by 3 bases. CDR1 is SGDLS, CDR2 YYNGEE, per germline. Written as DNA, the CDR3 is TGTGCCAGCAGCGTATCGGGACAGATCAATCAGCCCCAGCATTTT. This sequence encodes CASSVSGQINQPQHF.

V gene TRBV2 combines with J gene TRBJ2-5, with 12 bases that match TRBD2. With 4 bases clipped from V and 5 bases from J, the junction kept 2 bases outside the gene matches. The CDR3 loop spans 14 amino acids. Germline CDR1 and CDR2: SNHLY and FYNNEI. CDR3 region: CASSGTSGVETQYF. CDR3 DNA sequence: TGTGCCAGCAGTGGGACTAGCGGGGTTGAGACCCAGTACTTC.

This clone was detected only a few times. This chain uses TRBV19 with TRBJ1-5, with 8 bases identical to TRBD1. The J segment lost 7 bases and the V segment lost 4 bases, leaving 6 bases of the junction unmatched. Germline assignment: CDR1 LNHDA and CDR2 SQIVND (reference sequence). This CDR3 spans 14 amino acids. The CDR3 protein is CASSKTGVRQPQHF. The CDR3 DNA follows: TGTGCCAGTAGTAAGACAGGGGTAAGGCAGCCCCAGCATTTT.

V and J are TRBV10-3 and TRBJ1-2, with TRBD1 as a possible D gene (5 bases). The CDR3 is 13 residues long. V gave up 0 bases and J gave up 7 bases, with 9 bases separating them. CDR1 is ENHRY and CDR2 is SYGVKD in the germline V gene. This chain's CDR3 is CAISESGGFGYTF. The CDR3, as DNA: TGTGCCATCAGTGAGTCCGGGGGGTTTGGCTACACCTTC.

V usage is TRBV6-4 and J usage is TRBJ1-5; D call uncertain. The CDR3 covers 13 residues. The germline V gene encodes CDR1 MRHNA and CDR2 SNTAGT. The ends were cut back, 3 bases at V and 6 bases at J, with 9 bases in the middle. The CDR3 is CASSDYYGQPQHF. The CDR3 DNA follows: TGTGCCAGCAGTGATTATTACGGTCAGCCCCAGCATTTT.

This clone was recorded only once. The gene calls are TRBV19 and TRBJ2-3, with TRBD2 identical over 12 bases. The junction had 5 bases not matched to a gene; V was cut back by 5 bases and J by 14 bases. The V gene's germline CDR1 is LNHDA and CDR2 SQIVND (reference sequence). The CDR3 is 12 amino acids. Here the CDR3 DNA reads TGTGCCAGTAGTGTCCTAGCGGGGGGGTTGTATTTT. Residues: CASSVLAGGLYF. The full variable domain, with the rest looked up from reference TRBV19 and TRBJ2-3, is DGGITQSPKYLFRKEGQNVTLSCEQNLNHDAMYWYRQDPGQGLRLIYYSQIVNDFQKGDIAEGYSVSREKKESFPLTVTSAQKNPTAFYLCASSVLAGGLYFGPGTRLTVL.

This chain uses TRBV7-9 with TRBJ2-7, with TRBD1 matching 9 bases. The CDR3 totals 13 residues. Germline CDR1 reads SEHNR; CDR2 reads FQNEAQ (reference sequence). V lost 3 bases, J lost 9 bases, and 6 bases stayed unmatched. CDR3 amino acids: CASSLGTGGGQYF. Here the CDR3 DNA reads TGTGCCAGCAGCTTGGGAACAGGGGGCGGGCAGTACTTC.